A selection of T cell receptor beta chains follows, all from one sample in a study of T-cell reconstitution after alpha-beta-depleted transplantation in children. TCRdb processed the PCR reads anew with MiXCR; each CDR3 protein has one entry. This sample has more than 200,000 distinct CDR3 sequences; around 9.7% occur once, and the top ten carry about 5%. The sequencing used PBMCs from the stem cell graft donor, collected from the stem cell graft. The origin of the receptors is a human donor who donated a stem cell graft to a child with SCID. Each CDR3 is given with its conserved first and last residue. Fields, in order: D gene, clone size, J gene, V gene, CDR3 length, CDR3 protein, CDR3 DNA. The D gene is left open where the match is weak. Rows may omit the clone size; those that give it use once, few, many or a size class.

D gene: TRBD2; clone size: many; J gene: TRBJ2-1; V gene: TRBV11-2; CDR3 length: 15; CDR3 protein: CASSLRGLVDNEQFF; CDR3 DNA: TGTGCCAGCAGCTTACGGGGACTAGTAGACAATGAGCAGTTCTTC
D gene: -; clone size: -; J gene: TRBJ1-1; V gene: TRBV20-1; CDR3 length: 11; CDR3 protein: CSAARVGEAFF; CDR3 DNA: TGCAGTGCCGCTAGAGTGGGTGAAGCTTTCTTT
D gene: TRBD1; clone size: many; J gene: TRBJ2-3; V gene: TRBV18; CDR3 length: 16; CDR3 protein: CASSRLRDRGTDTQYF; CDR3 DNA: TGTGCCAGCTCACGCCTACGGGACAGGGGCACAGATACGCAGTATTTT
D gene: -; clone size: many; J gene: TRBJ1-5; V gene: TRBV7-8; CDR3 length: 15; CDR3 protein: CASSLNGGDNQPQHF; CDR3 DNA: TGTGCCAGCAGCTTAAACGGCGGGGATAATCAGCCCCAGCATTTT
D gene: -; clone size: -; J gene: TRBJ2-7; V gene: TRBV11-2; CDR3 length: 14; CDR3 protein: CASRREWASGEQYF; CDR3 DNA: TGTGCCAGCAGACGAGAATGGGCCTCGGGGGAGCAGTACTTC
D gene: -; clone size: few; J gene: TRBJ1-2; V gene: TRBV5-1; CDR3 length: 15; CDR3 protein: CASSSGITLGYGYTF; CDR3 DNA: TGCGCCAGCAGCTCAGGGATTACTCTGGGCTATGGCTACACCTTC
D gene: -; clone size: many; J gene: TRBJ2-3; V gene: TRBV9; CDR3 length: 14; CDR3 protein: CASRPSPREDTQYF; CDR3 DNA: TGTGCCAGCCGCCCTAGCCCAAGAGAAGATACGCAGTATTTT
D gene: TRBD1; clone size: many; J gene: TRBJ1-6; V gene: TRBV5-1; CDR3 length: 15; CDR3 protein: CASRLQGAYNSPLHF; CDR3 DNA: TGCGCCAGCAGACTGCAGGGGGCGTATAATTCACCCCTCCACTTT
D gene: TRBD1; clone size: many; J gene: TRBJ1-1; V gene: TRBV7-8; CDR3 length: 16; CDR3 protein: CASSLSGTGIYLEAFF; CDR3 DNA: TGTGCCAGCAGCTTATCCGGGACAGGGATTTATCTTGAAGCTTTCTTT
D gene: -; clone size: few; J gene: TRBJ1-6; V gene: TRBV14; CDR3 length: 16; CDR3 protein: CASSQDSGVWNSPLHF; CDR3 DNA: TGTGCCAGCAGCCAAGATTCCGGGGTGTGGAATTCACCCCTCCACTTT
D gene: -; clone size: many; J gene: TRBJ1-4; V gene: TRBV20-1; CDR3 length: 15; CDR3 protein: CSARDLGGTNEKLFF; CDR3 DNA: TGCAGTGCTAGAGATCTAGGAGGGACTAATGAAAAACTGTTTTTT
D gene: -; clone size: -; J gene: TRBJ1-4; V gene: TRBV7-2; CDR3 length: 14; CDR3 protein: CTSSPTGQGFRLFF; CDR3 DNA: TGTACCAGCAGCCCTACCGGTCAGGGTTTTAGACTGTTTTTT
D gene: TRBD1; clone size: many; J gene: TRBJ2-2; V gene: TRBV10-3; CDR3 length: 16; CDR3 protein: CAIRPGQGVNTGELFF; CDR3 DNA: TGTGCCATCAGACCGGGACAGGGTGTCAACACCGGGGAGCTGTTTTTT
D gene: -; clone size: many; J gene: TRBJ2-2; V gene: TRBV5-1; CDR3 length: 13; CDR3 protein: CASSFRVGGELFF; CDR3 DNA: TGCGCCAGCAGCTTCAGGGTCGGCGGGGAGCTGTTTTTT
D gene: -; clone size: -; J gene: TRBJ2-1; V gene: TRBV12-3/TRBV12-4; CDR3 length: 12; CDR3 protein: CASTLLDNEQFF; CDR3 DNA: TGTGCCAGCACACTCCTAGACAATGAGCAGTTCTTC
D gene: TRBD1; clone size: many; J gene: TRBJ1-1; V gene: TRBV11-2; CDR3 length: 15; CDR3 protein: CASSSWTGRDTEAFF; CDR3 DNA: TGTGCCAGCAGCTCGTGGACAGGAAGGGACACTGAAGCTTTCTTT
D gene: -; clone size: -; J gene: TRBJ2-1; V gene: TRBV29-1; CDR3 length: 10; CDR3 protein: CSGDLGEQFF; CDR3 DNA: TGCAGCGGGGACTTGGGAGAGCAGTTCTTC
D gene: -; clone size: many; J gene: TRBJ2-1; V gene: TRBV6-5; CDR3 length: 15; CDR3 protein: CASSYVGEPPNEQFF; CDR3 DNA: TGTGCCAGCAGTTACGTGGGGGAACCCCCGAATGAGCAGTTCTTC
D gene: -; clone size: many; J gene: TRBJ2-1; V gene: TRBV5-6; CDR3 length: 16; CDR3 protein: CASSRGLTGGGNEQFF; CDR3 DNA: TGTGCCAGCAGCCGGGGACTGACTGGAGGGGGTAATGAGCAGTTCTTC
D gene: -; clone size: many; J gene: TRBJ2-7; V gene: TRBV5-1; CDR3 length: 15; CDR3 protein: CASSVTGRRSYEQYF; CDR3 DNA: TGCGCCAGCAGCGTTACAGGCCGTCGCTCCTACGAGCAGTACTTC
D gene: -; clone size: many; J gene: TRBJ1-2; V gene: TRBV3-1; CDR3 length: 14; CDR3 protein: CASSQVMGVYGYTF; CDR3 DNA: TGTGCCAGCAGCCAAGTCATGGGGGTGTATGGCTACACCTTC
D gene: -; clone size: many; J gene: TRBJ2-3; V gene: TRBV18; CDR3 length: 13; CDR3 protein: CASSSLYTDTQYF; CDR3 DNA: TGTGCCAGCTCATCCCTTTACACAGATACGCAGTATTTT
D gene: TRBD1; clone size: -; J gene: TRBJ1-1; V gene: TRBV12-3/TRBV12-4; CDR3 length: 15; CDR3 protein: CASSRDRGPNTEAFF; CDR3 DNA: TGTGCCAGCAGCCGAGACAGGGGGCCGAACACTGAAGCTTTCTTT
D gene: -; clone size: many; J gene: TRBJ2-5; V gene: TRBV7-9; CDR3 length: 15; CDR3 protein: CASSLVLGGGETQYF; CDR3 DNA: TGTGCCAGCAGCTTAGTGCTGGGAGGGGGAGAGACCCAGTACTTC
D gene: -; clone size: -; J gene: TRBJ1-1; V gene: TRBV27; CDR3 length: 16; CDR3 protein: CASGLVGEGRGSEAFF; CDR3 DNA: TGTGCCAGCGGACTCGTGGGGGAGGGGAGGGGCTCTGAAGCTTTCTTT
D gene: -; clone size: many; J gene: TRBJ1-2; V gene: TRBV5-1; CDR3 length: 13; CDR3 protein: CASSFGANYGYTF; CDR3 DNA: TGCGCCAGCAGCTTTGGCGCGAACTATGGCTACACCTTC